These 14 T cell receptor beta chains share one sample of origin, sequenced in a study of blood T cell repertoires in COVID-19. The assay was immunoSEQ multiplex PCR, and TCRdb's table has in-frame clones only and misses some. The table lists around 75,000 clones, around 83% of them singletons, with around 3.9% in the top ten. Sequencing was carried out using peripheral blood. The receptors were sampled from a man between 65 and 79 years old with active COVID-19.

The chain has TRBV29-1 and TRBJ2-3, with 10 positions matching TRBD1. Germline values: CDR1 SQVTM, CDR2 ANQGSEA. V lost 8 bases, J lost 6 bases, and 5 bases stayed unmatched. The CDR3 has 12 amino acids. The CDR3 nucleotides are TGCAGCCTGACAGGGGGCGCCGATACGCAGTATTTT. It translates to CSLTGGADTQYF.

This clone was observed many times. The V and J genes are TRBV24-1 and TRBJ2-3; a possible D gene is TRBD2 (6 bases). V was pared by 4 bases and J by 4 bases, with 17 bases between. Germline assignment: CDR1 KGHDR and CDR2 SFDVKD. The CDR3 runs 16 residues. This CDR3 is CATSEPDRLGPDTQYF. CDR3 coding DNA: TGTGCCACCAGTGAACCTGACAGACTAGGCCCAGATACGCAGTATTTT.

The V and J genes are TRBV3-1 (or the pseudogene TRBV3-2) and TRBJ2-1; TRBD2 is a possible D gene (6 bases). Trimming took off 4 bases at V and 9 bases at J, with 16 bases between the two ends. Germline lookup yields CDR1 LGHDT and CDR2 YNNKEL (reference sequence). The CDR3 loop spans 14 amino acids. CDR3 nucleotides: TGTGCCAGCAGCCCCGGGGCTAGCGCGGGTGAGCAGTTCTTC. Its protein is CASSPGASAGEQFF.

The chain recombines TRBV19 with TRBJ2-3, with D unclear. This CDR3 is built from 15 residues. Germline assignment: CDR1 LNHDA and CDR2 SQIVND (reference sequence). The ends were cut back, 6 bases at V and 0 bases at J, with 13 bases in the middle. The CDR3 is CASRGITASTDTQYF. DNA of the CDR3: TGTGCCAGTAGGGGCATAACCGCTAGCACAGATACGCAGTATTTT.

V and J are TRBV4-1 and TRBJ1-5; TRBD1 might be the D (6 bases). The CDR3 loop spans 14 amino acids. CDR1 is MGHRA, CDR2 YSYEKL, per germline. V was pared by 4 bases and J by 5 bases, with 12 bases between. The CDR3 coding sequence is TGCGCCAGCAGCCCACAGGGTTATGATCAGCCCCAGCATTTT. Encoded protein: CASSPQGYDQPQHF.

This chain joins TRBV4-2 and TRBJ1-3, with 9 nucleotides matching TRBD1. Germline V gene lookup returns CDR1 LGHNA and CDR2 YNFKEQ. The J segment lost 3 bases and the V segment lost 0 bases, leaving 6 bases of the junction unmatched. The CDR3 is made up of 17 amino acids. The CDR3 DNA reads TGTGCCAGCAGCCAAGACCCACAGGGGGCGGGTGGAAACACCATATATTTT. Residues: CASSQDPQGAGGNTIYF.

The CDR3: CASSLGVGGSYNEQFF. The CDR3 DNA reads TGTGCCAGCAGCTTGGGGGTGGGAGGGTCCTACAATGAGCAGTTCTTC. This chain joins TRBV5-6 and TRBJ2-1, with 7 bases identical to TRBD2. J was trimmed by 1 base and V by 0 bases; bases with no gene match: 4. CDR3 size: 16 residues. Germline V gene data show CDR1 as SGHDT and CDR2 as YYEEEE.

The rearrangement links TRBV19 to TRBJ1-2, with D perhaps TRBD1 (6 bases). CDR3 size: 13 residues. The germline V gene has CDR1 LNHDA and CDR2 SQIVND (reference sequence). V was clipped by 6 bases and J by 5 bases, with 13 bases between them. CDR3 amino acids: CASRTDSEYGYTF. The CDR3 nucleotides read TGTGCCAGTAGAACGGACAGCGAATATGGCTACACCTTC. The full variable domain, rest sourced from reference TRBV19 and TRBJ1-2, is DGGITQSPKYLFRKEGQNVTLSCEQNLNHDAMYWYRQDPGQGLRLIYYSQIVNDFQKGDIAEGYSVSREKKESFPLTVTSAQKNPTAFYLCASRTDSEYGYTFGSGTRLTVV.

V gene TRBV28 combines with J gene TRBJ2-2, with D possibly TRBD2 on 6 matching bases. Germline V CDR1 and CDR2: MDHEN, SYDVKM. V lost 0 bases and J lost 2, with 22 bases in between. The CDR3 sequence is 20 residues long. CDR3 sequence: CASSLCYVWRDLINTGELFF. As DNA, the CDR3 is TGTGCCAGCAGTTTATGCTATGTGTGGAGGGACTTGATAAACACCGGGGAGCTGTTTTTT.

The chain carries TRBV11-2 and TRBJ2-7, with D possibly being TRBD2 (6 bases). CDR1 and CDR2 (germline): SGHAT, FQNNGV. Trimming removed 1 base from V and 3 bases from J, with 7 bases in between. The CDR3 spans 13 residues. The CDR3 DNA reads as TGTGCCAGCAGCTTAGGGGGACTCTACGAGCAGTACTTC. It codes for CASSLGGLYEQYF. The variable domain in full, with the rest retrieved from reference TRBV11-2 and TRBJ2-7, is EAGVAQSPRYKIIEKRQSVAFWCNPISGHATLYWYQQILGQGPKLLIQFQNNGVVDDSQLPKDRFSAERLKGVDSTLKIQPAKLEDSAVYLCASSLGGLYEQYFGPGTRLTVT.

This chain links TRBV7-3 with TRBJ1-1; tentative D call: TRBD1 (6 bases). V shed 6 bases and J shed 1 base, with 9 bases lying between them. Germline lookup yields CDR1 SGHTA and CDR2 FQGTGA. This CDR3 has 13 amino acids. The CDR3 spells CASRAGANTEAFF. The CDR3 bases are TGTGCCAGCAGGGCGGGGGCGAACACTGAAGCTTTCTTT.

This clone is a singleton in its sample. This specimen includes other DNA sequences encoding the same CDR3. The chain recombines TRBV2 with TRBJ1-4; 7 bases align to TRBD1. There are 14 residues in the CDR3. V was clipped by 6 bases and J by 1 base; unmatched bases: 2. Germline-derived CDR1 and CDR2 are SNHLY and FYNNEI. The CDR3, as DNA: TGTGCCAGCAGCGCAGGGGGAACTAATGAAAAACTGTTTTTT. Amino acid sequence: CASSAGGTNEKLFF.

The chain joins TRBV27 to TRBJ2-7, with TRBD1 matching over 7 bases. The CDR3 totals 14 residues. Germline V lookup: CDR1 MNHEY, CDR2 SMNVEV (reference sequence). With V trimmed by 5 bases and J by 6 bases, 10 bases remained unmatched. The CDR3 loop is CASSLTGHGPEQYF. The CDR3 coding sequence is TGTGCCAGCAGTCTGACAGGGCACGGCCCCGAGCAGTACTTC.

This sequence joins TRBV6-4 and TRBJ2-1; maybe TRBD2 (5 bases). The germline V gene has CDR1 MRHNA and CDR2 SNTAGT. This CDR3 contains 14 residues. V lost 5 bases to trimming and J lost 7 bases, with 15 bases between them. The CDR3 region is CASSRGRLQNEQFF. CDR3 coding DNA: TGTGCCAGCAGTCGTGGGAGACTCCAAAATGAGCAGTTCTTC.